This record concerns one T cell receptor (beta chain) sequence. This CDR3 is built from 13 residues. Germline V gives CDR1 SGDLS, CDR2 YYNGEE. V shed 3 bases and J shed 7 bases, with 10 bases lying between them. This entry is derived from a study of cytomegalovirus exposure and HLA in healthy donors. PCR used 60 Vbeta primers and 13 Jbeta primers. This table comes from immunoSEQ multiplex PCR, and its TCRdb copy is limited to in-frame clones, with some not included. The sample contains around 200,000 clones, around 83% of which appear only once. The sequenced sample was PBMCs. The TCR was taken from a woman aged 45-65 years in good health and CMV-seropositive. The rearrangement joins TRBV9 to TRBJ1-4; possibly TRBD1 for D (6 bases). CDR3 sequence: CASSAGRGEKLFF. In nucleotides, the CDR3 is TGTGCCAGCAGCGCAGGCAGGGGTGAAAAACTGTTTTTT. Full variable domain (remainder filled in from reference TRBV9 and TRBJ1-4): DSGVTQTPKHLITATGQRVTLRCSPRSGDLSVYWYQQSLDQGLQFLIQYYNGEERAKGNILERFSAQQFPDLHSELNLSSLELGDSALYFCASSAGRGEKLFFGSGTQLSVL.